The 5 T cell receptor beta chains below were found in one sample sequenced in a study of blood T cell repertoires in COVID-19. Only in-frame clones appear in the TCRdb table, and some are missing; sequencing was by immunoSEQ multiplex PCR. The sample lists some 240,000 clones, more than 65% occurring once. The source material was PBMCs or T cells enriched from blood (not recorded which). The receptors were sampled from a man in his forties or fifties who had recovered from COVID-19.

This chain links TRBV6-6 with TRBJ2-2, with a possible D match to TRBD2 (6 bases). The CDR3 consists of 16 residues. CDR1 is MNHNY, CDR2 SVGAGI, per germline (reference sequence). V was trimmed by 1 base and J by 8 bases, leaving 17 bases between them. CDR3 nucleotides: TGTGCCAGCAGTTACTGCGCCGGGACTCAGTGTGGGGAGCTGTTTTTT. It yields the protein CASSYCAGTQCGELFF.

This chain connects TRBV9 to TRBJ2-1, with TRBD2 matching 8 bases. Germline V gene data show CDR1 as SGDLS and CDR2 as YYNGEE. This CDR3 is built from 15 residues. V lost 0 bases and J lost 7; bases outside the gene matches: 6. CDR3 in DNA: TGTGCCAGCAGCGTAGGCACTAGCGGAGGGAATGAGCAGTTCTTC. Its protein product is CASSVGTSGGNEQFF.

This clone has a single count. This chain connects TRBV27 to TRBJ2-1; tentatively, D is TRBD2 (6 bases). CDR1 is MNHEY and CDR2 is SMNVEV in the germline V gene (reference sequence). The CDR3 has 13 amino acids. The V and J ends lost 3 bases and 10 bases respectively, with 13 bases between them. The CDR3: CASSFPGGGEQFF. As DNA, the CDR3 is TGTGCCAGCAGTTTCCCTGGGGGAGGCGAGCAGTTCTTC.

This chain connects TRBV6-1 to TRBJ1-1, with 8 bases aligning to TRBD1. The CDR3 consists of 15 residues. The V and J ends lost 1 base and 4 bases, in that order; junction bases with no gene match: 5. CDR1 is MNHNS and CDR2 is SASEGT in the germline V gene. CDR3 sequence: CASSEGGTGVTEAFF. The CDR3 nucleotides read TGTGCCAGCAGTGAAGGCGGGACAGGTGTCACTGAAGCTTTCTTT.

The chain joins TRBV7-2 to TRBJ2-4; TRBD1 is a possible D gene (6 bases). The length of the CDR3 is 13 residues. Trimming took off 5 bases at V and 7 bases at J, with 12 bases between the two ends. The germline gives CDR1 SGHTA, CDR2 FQGNSA. CDR3 amino acids: CASSPGDHNIQYF. The CDR3 nucleotides read TGTGCCAGCAGCCCAGGGGATCACAACATTCAGTACTTC.